The 20 T cell receptor beta chains reported below all come from one sample, sequenced in a study of a mutant IDH1 vaccine in newly diagnosed glioma. Which antigens these TCRs recognize remains unknown. Documented time point: week 47, end of study. Doses of 300 ug of mutant IDH1 20-mer peptide were given with topical imiquimod. TCRdb's copy holds only in-frame clones and misses some; the assay was immunoSEQ multiplex PCR. Among approximately 60,000 clones listed, around 83% were seen once. Specimen: PBMCs, collected from a glioma patient whose treatment included an IDH1 peptide vaccine. The receptors here all came from a man aged 30-40 years with glioma.

The chain uses TRBV6-5 and TRBJ1-1, with D uncertain. This CDR3 is built from 13 residues. V lost 6 bases to trimming and J lost 4 bases, with 12 bases between them. Germline V gene sequence: CDR1 MNHEY, CDR2 SVGAGI. The CDR3 region has the DNA TGTGCCAGCAGCGCCGGAACCATCACTGAAGCTTTCTTT. This gives the protein CASSAGTITEAFF.

This clone was counted between two and nine times. The rearrangement uses TRBV2 and TRBJ1-1; D is uncertain. Trimming left V 10 bases short and J 4 bases short, with 13 bases between. This CDR3 has 12 amino acids. In germline, CDR1 is SNHLY, CDR2 FYNNEI. Here the CDR3 reads CAILRGVTEAFF. The CDR3 DNA sequence: TGTGCCATCCTGAGAGGAGTCACTGAAGCTTTCTTT.

The gene calls are TRBV5-1 and TRBJ2-1, with 12 bases aligning to TRBD2. The germline V gene has CDR1 SGHRS and CDR2 YFSETQ. This CDR3 comprises 15 residues. V gave up 1 base and J gave up 6 bases; unmatched junction bases: 2. This CDR3 reads CASSLRLAGVNEQFF. CDR3 in DNA: TGCGCCAGCAGCTTGAGACTAGCGGGGGTCAATGAGCAGTTCTTC.

The chain is built from TRBV14 and TRBJ2-7; D possibly corresponds to TRBD1 (6 bases). CDR1 is SGHDN and CDR2 is FVKESK in the germline V gene. Trimming stripped 3 bases from V and 6 bases from J, with 18 bases between. There are 15 residues in the CDR3. In DNA, the CDR3 is TGTGCCAGCAGCCAGGGACACGGTTCTCCTGTCGAGCAGTACTTC. The encoded protein is CASSQGHGSPVEQYF.

The chain links TRBV7-8 to TRBJ2-7; 7 bases match TRBD2. The CDR3 extends over 15 amino acids. J lost 0 bases, V lost 7 bases, and 9 bases had no gene match. From germline, CDR1 is SGHVS and CDR2 FQNEAQ. CDR3 in amino acids: CASNFRAGSSYEQYF. CDR3 DNA: TGTGCCAGCAACTTTAGAGCGGGGAGCTCCTACGAGCAGTACTTC.

CDR3 DNA sequence: TGCGCCAGCAGCCACCCCAAGGGGGACAGGGGGCGTAGCACTGAAGCTTTCTTT. It translates to CASSHPKGDRGRSTEAFF. The rearrangement uses TRBV4-1 and TRBJ1-1; 12 positions agree with TRBD1. The ends lost 3 bases at V and 4 bases at J; junction bases unmatched: 12. Germline CDR1 MGHRA, CDR2 YSYEKL. The CDR3 loop spans 18 amino acids.

This clone was found once. This chain links TRBV18 with TRBJ1-6, with D tentatively TRBD1 (6 bases). The CDR3 totals 14 residues. CDR1 and CDR2 from the germline V gene are KGHSH and LQKENI. V dropped 3 bases and J dropped 9 bases, with 12 bases sitting between them. CDR3 region: CASSPNRDGSPLHF. CDR3 DNA: TGTGCCAGCTCACCTAACAGGGATGGTTCACCCCTCCACTTT.

The chain employs TRBV10-2 and TRBJ1-1; maybe TRBD1 (5 bases). Trimming stripped 6 bases from V and 3 bases from J, with 8 bases between. CDR1 and CDR2 (germline): WSHSY, SAAADI. The CDR3 has 12 amino acids. DNA for the CDR3: TGCGCCAGCAGGGCAGGGTACACTGAAGCTTTCTTT. It yields the protein CASRAGYTEAFF.

The J gene is TRBJ1-2, the V gene TRBV6-5; D uncertain. CDR1 is MNHEY and CDR2 is SVGAGI in the germline V gene. V lost 0 bases to trimming and J lost 6 bases, with 17 bases between them. The CDR3 sequence is 16 residues long. Written as DNA, the CDR3 is TGTGCCAGCAGTTACTCGTTCGCAACGTCATCCCATGGCTACACCTTC. Its protein is CASSYSFATSSHGYTF.

The chain combines TRBV4-1 with TRBJ1-1, with D unresolved. CDR3 length: 13 amino acids. With 4 bases removed from V and 2 bases from J, the gap between germline ends came to 8 bases. CDR1 and CDR2 from the germline V gene are MGHRA and YSYEKL. CDR3 residues: CASSRHTNTEAFF. The CDR3 DNA follows: TGCGCCAGCAGCCGACACACCAACACTGAAGCTTTCTTT.

The rearrangement links TRBV9 to TRBJ2-2, with 11 bases identical to TRBD2. Germline V gene sequence: CDR1 SGDLS, CDR2 YYNGEE. V shed 3 bases and J 1 base; nucleotides not matched to a gene: 2. CDR3 length: 16 residues. CDR3 residues: CASSGLAGLNTGELFF. The CDR3 DNA reads as TGTGCCAGCAGCGGACTAGCGGGGCTGAACACCGGGGAGCTGTTTTTT.

Comments on this clone: At the DNA level, this CDR3 is encoded by other sequences in the same sample as well. The chain joins TRBV7-8 to TRBJ2-7; D is unclear. Trimming took 1 base from V and 4 from J, leaving 5 bases between them. Germline V gene sequence: CDR1 SGHVS, CDR2 FQNEAQ. The CDR3 contains 12 residues. The CDR3 DNA is TGTGCCAGCAGCTTAGGTGCGTACGAGCAGTACTTC. This sequence encodes CASSLGAYEQYF.

V and J are TRBV5-4 and TRBJ1-1; the match to TRBD1 covers 7 bases. V shed 4 bases and J 7 bases; nucleotides not matched to a gene: 16. Per the germline V gene, CDR1 is SGHNT and CDR2 is YYREEE (reference sequence). This CDR3 spans 16 amino acids. CDR3 bases: TGTGCCAGCAGCGCCGTAACCGGGACAGTATTATTTGAAGCTTTCTTT. Protein sequence: CASSAVTGTVLFEAFF.

The chain combines TRBV19 with TRBJ2-3; TRBD2 agrees at 7 bases. V lost 7 bases, J lost 5 bases, and 6 bases stayed unmatched. CDR1 and CDR2 from the germline V gene are LNHDA and SQIVND (reference sequence). The CDR3 is 13 amino acids. CDR3 residues: CASTHGEGDTQYF. CDR3 sequence (DNA): TGTGCCAGTACTCATGGGGAGGGAGATACGCAGTATTTT.

V gene TRBV6-5 combines with J gene TRBJ2-1; 7 bases fit TRBD1. V shed 2 bases and J 8 bases; nucleotides not matched to a gene: 6. Germline CDR1 reads MNHEY; CDR2 reads SVGAGI. The CDR3 is 14 amino acids. The DNA for the CDR3 is TGTGCCAGCAGTTACCTTGGGACAGCCGATGAGCAGTTCTTC. It is translated as CASSYLGTADEQFF.

This chain connects TRBV7-2 to TRBJ1-1; weak D call: TRBD1 (5 bases). The CDR3 is 17 amino acids. Germline V gene data show CDR1 as SGHTA and CDR2 as FQGNSA. V shed 4 bases and J shed 1 base, with 19 bases lying between them. Here the CDR3 reads CASSSYPGAGKNTEAFF. The CDR3 DNA follows: TGTGCCAGCAGCTCCTATCCCGGGGCAGGGAAGAACACTGAAGCTTTCTTT.

This clone was observed a handful of times. The J gene is TRBJ1-1, the V gene TRBV6-1, with D unresolved. CDR3 length: 14 residues. With 1 base removed from V and 5 bases from J, the gap between germline ends came to 11 bases. Looked up from germline, CDR1 is MNHNS and CDR2 is SASEGT. The CDR3 DNA sequence: TGTGCCAGCAGTGAAGTTTTCCCCGGGACTGAAGCTTTCTTT. This codes for CASSEVFPGTEAFF.

J is TRBJ1-6 and V is TRBV9; 8 bases map to TRBD1. The CDR3 consists of 15 residues. J was trimmed by 10 bases and V by 3 bases; bases with no gene match: 9. Germline CDR1 and CDR2: SGDLS and YYNGEE. CDR3 nucleotide sequence: TGTGCCAGCAGCGAACAGACAGGGGCCTACTCACCCCTCCACTTT. Translated, it gives CASSEQTGAYSPLHF.

The V gene is TRBV14, the J gene TRBJ1-3; the D gene is possibly TRBD1 (5 bases). The ends were cut back, 4 bases at V and 1 base at J, with 17 bases in the middle. Germline V gene lookup returns CDR1 SGHDN and CDR2 FVKESK. The CDR3 loop spans 17 amino acids. CDR3 coding DNA: TGTGCCAGCAGCCTCGGGGGTCCTAGCTGGTCTGGAAACACCATATATTTT. It is translated as CASSLGGPSWSGNTIYF. The variable domain in full, completed from reference TRBV14 and TRBJ1-3, reads EAGVTQFPSHSVIEKGQTVTLRCDPISGHDNLYWYRRVMGKEIKFLLHFVKESKQDESGMPNNRFLAERTGGTYSTLKVQPAELEDSGVYFCASSLGGPSWSGNTIYFGEGSWLTVV.

The V gene is TRBV6-5, the J gene TRBJ1-4; 7 nucleotides match TRBD1. CDR1 and CDR2 from the germline V gene are MNHEY and SVGAGI. V dropped 6 bases and J dropped 3; count of bases not matched to a gene: 4. This CDR3 contains 14 residues. The CDR3 sequence is CASSDRAANEKLFF. CDR3 DNA sequence: TGTGCCAGCAGCGACAGGGCCGCTAATGAAAAACTGTTTTTT.